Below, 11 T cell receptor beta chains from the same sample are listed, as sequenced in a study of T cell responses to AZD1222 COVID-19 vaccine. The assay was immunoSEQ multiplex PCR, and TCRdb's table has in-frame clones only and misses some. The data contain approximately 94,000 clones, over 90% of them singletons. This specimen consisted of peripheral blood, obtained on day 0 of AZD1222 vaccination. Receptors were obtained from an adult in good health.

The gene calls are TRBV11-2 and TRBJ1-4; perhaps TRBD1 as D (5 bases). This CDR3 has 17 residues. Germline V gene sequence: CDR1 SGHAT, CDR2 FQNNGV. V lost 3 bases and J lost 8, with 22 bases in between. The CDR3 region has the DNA TGTGCCAGCAGCTTCCCCGCGTTAAGTTTGGCAGGGGAAAAACTGTTTTTT. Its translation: CASSFPALSLAGEKLFF.

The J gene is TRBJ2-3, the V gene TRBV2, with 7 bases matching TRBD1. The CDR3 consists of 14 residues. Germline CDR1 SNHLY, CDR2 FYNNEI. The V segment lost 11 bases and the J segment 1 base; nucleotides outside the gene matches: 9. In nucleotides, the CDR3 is TGTGCCGGCCCCCGGCAGGGGGGCACAGATACGCAGTATTTT. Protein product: CAGPRQGGTDTQYF.

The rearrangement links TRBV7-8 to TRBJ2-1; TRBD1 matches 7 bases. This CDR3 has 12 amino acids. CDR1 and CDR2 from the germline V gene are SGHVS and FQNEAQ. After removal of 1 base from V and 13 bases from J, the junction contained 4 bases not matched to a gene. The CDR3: CASSLGGQVQFF. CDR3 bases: TGTGCCAGCAGCTTAGGTGGACAGGTACAGTTCTTC.

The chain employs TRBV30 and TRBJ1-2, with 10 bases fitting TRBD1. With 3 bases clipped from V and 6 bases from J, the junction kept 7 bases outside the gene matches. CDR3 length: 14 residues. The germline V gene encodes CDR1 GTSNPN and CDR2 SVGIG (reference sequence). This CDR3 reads CAWRSGQGPHGYTF. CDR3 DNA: TGTGCCTGGAGGTCGGGACAGGGGCCCCATGGCTACACCTTC. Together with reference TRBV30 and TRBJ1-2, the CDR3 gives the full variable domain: SQTIHQWPATLVQPVGSPLSLECTVEGTSNPNLYWYRQAAGRGLQLLFYSVGIGQISSEVPQNLSASRPQDRQFILSSKKLLLSDSGFYLCAWRSGQGPHGYTFGSGTRLTVV.

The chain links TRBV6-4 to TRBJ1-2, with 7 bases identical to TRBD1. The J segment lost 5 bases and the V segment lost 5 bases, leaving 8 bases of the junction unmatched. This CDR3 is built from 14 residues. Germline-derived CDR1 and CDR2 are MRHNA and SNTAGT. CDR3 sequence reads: CASSPTGATYGYTF. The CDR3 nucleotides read TGTGCCAGCAGTCCCACAGGGGCGACGTATGGCTACACCTTC.

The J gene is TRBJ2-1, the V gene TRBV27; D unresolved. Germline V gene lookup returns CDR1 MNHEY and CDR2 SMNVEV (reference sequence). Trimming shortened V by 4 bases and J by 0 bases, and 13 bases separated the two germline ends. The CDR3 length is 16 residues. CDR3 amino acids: CASSSRAVSSYNEQFF. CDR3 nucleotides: TGTGCCAGCAGTTCCCGGGCGGTAAGCTCCTACAATGAGCAGTTCTTC.

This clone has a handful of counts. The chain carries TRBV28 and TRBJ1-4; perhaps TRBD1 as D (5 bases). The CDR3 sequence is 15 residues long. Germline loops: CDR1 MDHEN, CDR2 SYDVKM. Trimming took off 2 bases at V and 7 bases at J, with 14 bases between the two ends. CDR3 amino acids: CASSLRRAGGEKLFF. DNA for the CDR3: TGTGCCAGCAGTTTAAGGAGGGCGGGGGGTGAAAAACTGTTTTTT.

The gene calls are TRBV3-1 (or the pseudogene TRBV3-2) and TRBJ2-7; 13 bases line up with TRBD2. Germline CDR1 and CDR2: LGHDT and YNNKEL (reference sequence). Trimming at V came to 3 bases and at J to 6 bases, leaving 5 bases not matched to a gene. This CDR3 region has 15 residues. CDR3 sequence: CASSHWTSGSGEQYF. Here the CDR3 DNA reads TGTGCCAGCAGCCATTGGACTAGCGGGAGTGGCGAGCAGTACTTC.

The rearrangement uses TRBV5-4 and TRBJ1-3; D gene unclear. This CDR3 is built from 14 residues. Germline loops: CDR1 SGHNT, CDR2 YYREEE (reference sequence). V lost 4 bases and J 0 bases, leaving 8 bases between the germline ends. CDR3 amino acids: CASSTPNSGNTIYF. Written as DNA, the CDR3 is TGTGCCAGCAGCACACCGAACTCTGGAAACACCATATATTTT.

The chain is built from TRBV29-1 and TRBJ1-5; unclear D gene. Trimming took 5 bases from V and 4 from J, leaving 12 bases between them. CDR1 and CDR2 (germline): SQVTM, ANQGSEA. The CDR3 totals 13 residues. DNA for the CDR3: TGCAGCGTTTGCGTGGATTTGAATCAGCCCCAGCATTTT. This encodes CSVCVDLNQPQHF.

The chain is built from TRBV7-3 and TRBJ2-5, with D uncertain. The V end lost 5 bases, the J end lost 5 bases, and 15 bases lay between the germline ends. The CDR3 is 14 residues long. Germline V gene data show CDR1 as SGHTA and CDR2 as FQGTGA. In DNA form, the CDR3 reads TGTGCCAGCAGCACGCGACCTGACTTGGAGACCCAGTACTTC. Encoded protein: CASSTRPDLETQYF.